Listed below are T cell receptor beta chains from one sample, sequenced in a study of beta chain features in type 1 diabetes. Assay: immunoSEQ multiplex PCR; the TCRdb copy retains only in-frame clones and omits some. The table lists over 700,000 clones, 17% of them singletons, with around 0.02% in the top ten. The sequenced material came from naive CD4+ T cells from blood. These receptors came from a woman aged 18-29 years in good health. CDR3s include the opening cysteine and the closing phenylalanine or tryptophan. Fields, in order: V gene, J gene, D gene, clone size, CDR3 DNA, CDR3 protein. A D gene is named only where the DNA matches it firmly. Size is stated for part of the rows, as once, few or many counts, or as a class when the clone is expanded.

TRBV10-3,TRBJ2-1,TRBD2,few,TGTGCCATCACATCTAGGGGACTAGCGGGAGGGACCTCCTACAATGAGCAGTTCTTC,CAITSRGLAGGTSYNEQFF
TRBV6-6,TRBJ2-5,NA,few,TGTGCCAGCAGTTATGGGAGAGGAACACAAGAGACCCAGTACTTC,CASSYGRGTQETQYF
TRBV6-1,TRBJ1-2,TRBD1,NA,TGTGCCAGCAGATCGTTGGGACAGAGTTACTATGGCTACACCTTC,CASRSLGQSYYGYTF
TRBV19,TRBJ2-1,TRBD1,many,TGTGCCAGTCACAGGGGTAATGAGCAGTTCTTC,CASHRGNEQFF
TRBV18,TRBJ2-1,TRBD2,NA,TGTGCCAGCTCACCCCAACTAGCGGACAATGAGCAGTTCTTC,CASSPQLADNEQFF
TRBV7-2,TRBJ2-7,TRBD2,once,TGTGCCAGCAGCTTACTCCTCCGACTAGCGGGACACTCCTACGAGCAGTACTTC,CASSLLLRLAGHSYEQYF
TRBV7-9,TRBJ1-4,NA,NA,TGTGCCAGCAGCCACAAGGCCCTGGAAAAACTGTTTTTT,CASSHKALEKLFF
TRBV2,TRBJ1-1,NA,few,TGTGCCAGCAGTGAAGAAGAGAAATCCACTGAAGCTTTCTTT,CASSEEEKSTEAFF
TRBV28,TRBJ1-1,NA,few,TGTGCCAGCAGATTAGGACAGCCGATGGGCACTGAAGCTTTCTTT,CASRLGQPMGTEAFF
TRBV9,TRBJ2-6,NA,few,TGTGCCAGCAGCGTAGTTGGCAGAGGGGCCAACGTCCTGACTTTC,CASSVVGRGANVLTF
TRBV19,TRBJ2-7,TRBD1,NA,TGTGCCAGTAGTATGATGGGACAGGAGTCCGAGCAGTACTTC,CASSMMGQESEQYF
TRBV5-1,TRBJ2-7,TRBD2,few,TGCGCCAGCAGCTTGGCTAGCGGGAACCCCCTCGAGCAGTACTTC,CASSLASGNPLEQYF
TRBV20-1,TRBJ1-1,NA,NA,TGCAGTGCTAAAAGACAGGCTGAAGCTTTCTTT,CSAKRQAEAFF
TRBV25-1,TRBJ1-1,TRBD1,few,TGTGCCAGCAGCCCAAGGACAGGGAACACTGAAGCTTTCTTT,CASSPRTGNTEAFF
TRBV6-6,TRBJ2-6,NA,NA,TGTGCCAGCAGTTACGGAGTCTCTGGGGCCAACGTCCTGACTTTC,CASSYGVSGANVLTF
TRBV6-1,TRBJ2-7,TRBD1,once,TGTGCCAGCAGTGAACGGGACAGATACGAGCAGTACTTC,CASSERDRYEQYF
TRBV10-3,TRBJ2-7,TRBD1,NA,TGTGCCATCAGTTCCGGGACAGGTTTCAACGAGCAGTACTTC,CAISSGTGFNEQYF
TRBV5-4,TRBJ2-7,TRBD2,NA,TGTGCCAGCACCCAGGGGCGGGAGGGCTTCTACGAGCAGTACTTC,CASTQGREGFYEQYF
TRBV7-2,TRBJ2-3,NA,few,TGTGCCAGCAGCTTAGTGGGAGGTTTTTCAGATACGCAGTATTTT,CASSLVGGFSDTQYF
TRBV10-3,TRBJ2-7,NA,NA,TGTGCCATCAGTGAGTCGACGAAGCAGTACTTC,CAISESTKQYF
TRBV28,TRBJ1-1,NA,NA,TGTGCCAGCAGTTTCGGGGTGTGGACTGAAGCTTTCTTT,CASSFGVWTEAFF
TRBV14,TRBJ2-7,TRBD1,NA,TGTGCCCGCAGCCATTTCCGTGGACAGGGGGGTCTCGGGGAGCAGTACTTC,CARSHFRGQGGLGEQYF